This T cell receptor beta chain originates from a study of T cell responses to AZD1222 COVID-19 vaccine. Notes on the study in general: Among AZD1222 vaccinees, only 5 to 7 were seropositive at baseline. Females made up more of the donors, who were largely white British, and clonal diversity may have come out too low. Samples come after the peak T cell response, not at day 14.

A remark on this clone: The target antigen is unknown.

Produced via immunoSEQ multiplex PCR; TCRdb's table is partial and in-frame only. The sample yields more than 120,000 clones, roughly 88% seen once. The sequenced sample was peripheral blood, obtained 28 days after the second AZD1222 dose. The source of this sequence is an adult who received the AZD1222 COVID-19 vaccine.

The chain's CDR3 is CASSFSGQGGGYTF. DNA for the CDR3: TGTGCCAGCAGTTTCTCCGGGCAGGGGGGAGGCTACACCTTC. The rearrangement joins TRBV28 to TRBJ1-2; TRBD1 agrees at 7 bases. This CDR3 comprises 14 residues. Germline assignment: CDR1 MDHEN and CDR2 SYDVKM. With 3 bases clipped from V and 8 bases from J, the junction kept 9 bases outside the gene matches.